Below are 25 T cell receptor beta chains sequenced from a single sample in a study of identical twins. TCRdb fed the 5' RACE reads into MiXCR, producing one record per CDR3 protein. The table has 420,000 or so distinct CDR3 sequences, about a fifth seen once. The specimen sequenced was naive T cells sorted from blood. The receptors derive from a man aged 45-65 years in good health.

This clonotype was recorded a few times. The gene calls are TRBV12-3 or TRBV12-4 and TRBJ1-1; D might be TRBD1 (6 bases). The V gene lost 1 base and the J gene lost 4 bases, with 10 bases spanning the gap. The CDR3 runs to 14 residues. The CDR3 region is CASSLVGQGTEAFF. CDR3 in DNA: TGTGCCAGCAGTTTAGTGGGACAAGGCACTGAAGCTTTCTTT.

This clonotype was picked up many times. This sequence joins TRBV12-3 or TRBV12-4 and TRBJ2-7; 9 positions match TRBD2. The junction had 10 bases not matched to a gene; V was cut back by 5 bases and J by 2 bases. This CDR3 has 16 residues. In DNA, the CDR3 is TGTGCCAGCAGTCAATCATCTAGCGGGAAACCCTACGAGCAGTACTTC. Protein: CASSQSSSGKPYEQYF.

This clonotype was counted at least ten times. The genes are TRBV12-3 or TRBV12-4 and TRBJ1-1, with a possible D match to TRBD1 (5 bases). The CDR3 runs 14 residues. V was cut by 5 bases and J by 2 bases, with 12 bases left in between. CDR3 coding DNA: TGTGCCAGCAGTATCGGGACGGCTAACACTGAAGCTTTCTTT. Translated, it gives CASSIGTANTEAFF.

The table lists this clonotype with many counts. The CDR3 coding sequence is TGCGCCAGCAGCTATTCCTATGGACAGGGAGGGAATGAGCAGTTCTTC. This gives the protein CASSYSYGQGGNEQFF. This chain joins TRBV4-3 and TRBJ2-1; D might be TRBD1 (8 bases). V was shortened by 5 bases and J by 7 bases, with 21 bases between the two germline ends. Germline V lookup: CDR1 LGHNA, CDR2 YSLEER. CDR3 length: 16 residues.

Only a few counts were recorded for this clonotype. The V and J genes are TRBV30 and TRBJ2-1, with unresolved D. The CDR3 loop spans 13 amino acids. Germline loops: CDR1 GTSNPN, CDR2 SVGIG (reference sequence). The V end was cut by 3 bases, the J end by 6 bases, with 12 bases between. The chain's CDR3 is CAWRAAASNEQFF. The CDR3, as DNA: TGTGCCTGGAGGGCGGCAGCTAGCAATGAGCAGTTCTTC.

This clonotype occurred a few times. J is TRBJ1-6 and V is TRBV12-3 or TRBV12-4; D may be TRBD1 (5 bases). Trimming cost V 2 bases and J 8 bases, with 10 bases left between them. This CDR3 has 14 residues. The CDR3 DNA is TGTGCCAGCAGTTTACGACAGTATTATTCACCCCTCCACTTT. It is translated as CASSLRQYYSPLHF.

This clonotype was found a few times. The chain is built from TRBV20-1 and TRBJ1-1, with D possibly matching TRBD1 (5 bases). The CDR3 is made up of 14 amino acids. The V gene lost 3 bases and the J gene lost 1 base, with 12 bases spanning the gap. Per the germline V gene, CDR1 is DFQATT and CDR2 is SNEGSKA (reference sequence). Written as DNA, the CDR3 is TGCAGTGCTAGGGGGAGGGGATCGAACACTGAAGCTTTCTTT. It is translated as CSARGRGSNTEAFF.

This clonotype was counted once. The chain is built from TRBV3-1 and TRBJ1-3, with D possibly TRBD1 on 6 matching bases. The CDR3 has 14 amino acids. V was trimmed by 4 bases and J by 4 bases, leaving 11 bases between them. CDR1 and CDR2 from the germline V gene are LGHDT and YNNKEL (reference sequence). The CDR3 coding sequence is TGTGCCAGCAGCCTCCGGGGGCCAGGAAACACCATATATTTT. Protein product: CASSLRGPGNTIYF.

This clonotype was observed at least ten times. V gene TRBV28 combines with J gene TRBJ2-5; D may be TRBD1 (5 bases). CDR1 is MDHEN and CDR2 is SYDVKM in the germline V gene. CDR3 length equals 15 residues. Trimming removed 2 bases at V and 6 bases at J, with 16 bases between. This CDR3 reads CASSLRRARIQTQYF. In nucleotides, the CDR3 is TGTGCCAGCAGTTTACGCAGGGCCCGCATTCAGACCCAGTACTTC.

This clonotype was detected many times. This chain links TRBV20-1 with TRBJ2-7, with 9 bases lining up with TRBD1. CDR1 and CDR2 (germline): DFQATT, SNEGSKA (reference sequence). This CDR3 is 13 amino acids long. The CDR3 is CSLGTGIFYEQYF. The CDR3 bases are TGCAGCCTCGGGACAGGGATCTTCTACGAGCAGTACTTC.

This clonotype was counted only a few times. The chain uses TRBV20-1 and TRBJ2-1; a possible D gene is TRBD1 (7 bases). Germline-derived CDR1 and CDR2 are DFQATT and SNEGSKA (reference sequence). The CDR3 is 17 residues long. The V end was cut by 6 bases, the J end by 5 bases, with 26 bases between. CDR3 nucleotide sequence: TGCAGTGCGCGGGACAGCGGACCAAATGGGGACGACAATGAGCAGTTCTTC. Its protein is CSARDSGPNGDDNEQFF.

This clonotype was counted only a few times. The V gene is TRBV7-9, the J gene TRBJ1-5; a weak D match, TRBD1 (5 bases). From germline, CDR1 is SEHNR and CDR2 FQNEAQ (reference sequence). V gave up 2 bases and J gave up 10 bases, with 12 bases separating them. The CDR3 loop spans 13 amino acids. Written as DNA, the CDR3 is TGTGCCAGCAGCTTAAAGGGGTTGAATCCCCAGCATTTT. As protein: CASSLKGLNPQHF. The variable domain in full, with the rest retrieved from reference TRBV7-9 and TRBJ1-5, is DTGVSQNPRHKITKRGQNVTFRCDPISEHNRLYWYRQTLGQGPEFLTYFQNEAQLEKSRLLSDRFSAERPKGSFSTLEIQRTEQGDSAMYLCASSLKGLNPQHFGDGTRLSIL.

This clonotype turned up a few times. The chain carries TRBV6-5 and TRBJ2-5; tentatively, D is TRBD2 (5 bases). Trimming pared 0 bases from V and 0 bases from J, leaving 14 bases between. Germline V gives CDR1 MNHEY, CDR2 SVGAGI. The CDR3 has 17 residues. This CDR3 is CASSYSSGNPNQETQYF. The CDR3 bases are TGTGCCAGCAGTTACTCGTCCGGGAACCCGAACCAAGAGACCCAGTACTTC.

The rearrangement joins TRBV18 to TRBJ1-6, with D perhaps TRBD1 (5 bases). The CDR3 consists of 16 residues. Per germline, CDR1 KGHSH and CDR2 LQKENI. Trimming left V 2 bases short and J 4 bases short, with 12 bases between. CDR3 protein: CASSPMQGKYNSPLHF. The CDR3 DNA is TGTGCCAGCTCACCAATGCAGGGAAAGTATAATTCACCCCTCCACTTT.

Written as DNA, the CDR3 is TGTGCCAGCAGCCCCGCCCTCTGGCCAGGGGGCACCGGGGAGCTGTTTTTT. This gives the protein CASSPALWPGGTGELFF. The chain uses TRBV7-9 and TRBJ2-2; TRBD1 aligns across 7 bases. The V gene's germline CDR1 is SEHNR and CDR2 FQNEAQ (reference sequence). This CDR3 comprises 17 residues. V lost 5 bases and J lost 4; bases outside the gene matches: 13. The full variable domain, its missing parts supplied by reference TRBV7-9 and TRBJ2-2, is DTGVSQNPRHKITKRGQNVTFRCDPISEHNRLYWYRQTLGQGPEFLTYFQNEAQLEKSRLLSDRFSAERPKGSFSTLEIQRTEQGDSAMYLCASSPALWPGGTGELFFGEGSRLTVL.

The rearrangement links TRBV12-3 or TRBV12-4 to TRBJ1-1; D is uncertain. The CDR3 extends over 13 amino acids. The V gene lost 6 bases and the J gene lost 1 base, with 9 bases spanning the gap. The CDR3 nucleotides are TGTGCCAGCAGATATCGACAGAACACTGAAGCTTTCTTT. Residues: CASRYRQNTEAFF.

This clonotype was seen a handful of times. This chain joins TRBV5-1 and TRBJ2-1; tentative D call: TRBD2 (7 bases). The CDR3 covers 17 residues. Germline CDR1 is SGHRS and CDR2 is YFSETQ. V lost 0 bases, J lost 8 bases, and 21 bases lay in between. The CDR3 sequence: CASSLDGGLAVGDEQFF. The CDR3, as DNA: TGCGCCAGCAGCTTGGATGGGGGGCTAGCGGTGGGCGATGAGCAGTTCTTC. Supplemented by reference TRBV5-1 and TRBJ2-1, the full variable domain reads KAGVTQTPRYLIKTRGQQVTLSCSPISGHRSVSWYQQTPGQGLQFLFEYFSETQRNKGNFPGRFSGRQFSNSRSEMNVSTLELGDSALYLCASSLDGGLAVGDEQFFGPGTRLTVL.

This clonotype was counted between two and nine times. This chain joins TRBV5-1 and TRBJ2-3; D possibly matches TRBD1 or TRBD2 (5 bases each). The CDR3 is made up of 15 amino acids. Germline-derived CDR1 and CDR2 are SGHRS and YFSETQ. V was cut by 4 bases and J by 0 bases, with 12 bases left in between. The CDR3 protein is CASSAGDPSTDTQYF. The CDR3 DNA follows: TGCGCCAGCAGCGCCGGGGACCCAAGCACAGATACGCAGTATTTT.

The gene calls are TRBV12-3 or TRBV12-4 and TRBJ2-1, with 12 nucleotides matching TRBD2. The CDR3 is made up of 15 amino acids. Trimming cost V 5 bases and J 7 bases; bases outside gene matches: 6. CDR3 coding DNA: TGTGCCAGCAGTCTAGGACTAGCGGGACCTAATGAGCAGTTCTTC. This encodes CASSLGLAGPNEQFF.

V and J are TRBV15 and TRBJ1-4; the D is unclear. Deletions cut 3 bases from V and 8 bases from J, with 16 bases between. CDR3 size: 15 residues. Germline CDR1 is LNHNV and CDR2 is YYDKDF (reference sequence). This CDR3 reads CATSSFDGNAEKLFF. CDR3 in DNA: TGTGCCACCAGCAGTTTCGACGGCAACGCGGAAAAACTGTTTTTT.

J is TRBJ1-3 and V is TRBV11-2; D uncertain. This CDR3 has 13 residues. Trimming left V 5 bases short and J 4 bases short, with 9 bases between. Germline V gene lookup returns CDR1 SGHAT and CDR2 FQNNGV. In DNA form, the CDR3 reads TGTGCCAGCAGCCCCCACCAGGGAAACACCATATATTTT. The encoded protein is CASSPHQGNTIYF.

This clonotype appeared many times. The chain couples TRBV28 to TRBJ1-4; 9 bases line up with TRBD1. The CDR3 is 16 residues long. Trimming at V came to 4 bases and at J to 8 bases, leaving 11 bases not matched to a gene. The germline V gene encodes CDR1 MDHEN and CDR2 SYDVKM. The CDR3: CASSYPPGTGREKLFF. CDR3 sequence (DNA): TGTGCCAGCAGTTATCCTCCCGGGACAGGGCGGGAAAAACTGTTTTTT.

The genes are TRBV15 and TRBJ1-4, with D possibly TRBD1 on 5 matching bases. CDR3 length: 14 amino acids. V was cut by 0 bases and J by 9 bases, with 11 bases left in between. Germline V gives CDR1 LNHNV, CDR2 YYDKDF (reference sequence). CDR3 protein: CATSRDIQGQKLFF. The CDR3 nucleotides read TGTGCCACCAGCAGAGATATCCAGGGCCAAAAACTGTTTTTT.

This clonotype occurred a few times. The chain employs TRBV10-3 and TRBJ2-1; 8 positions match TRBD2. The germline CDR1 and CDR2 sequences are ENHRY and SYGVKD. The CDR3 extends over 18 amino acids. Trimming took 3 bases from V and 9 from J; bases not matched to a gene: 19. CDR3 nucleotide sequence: TGTGCCATCAGTGACCCTCTCGACGGGACTAGTAGAAGGGGTGAGCAGTTCTTC. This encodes CAISDPLDGTSRRGEQFF.

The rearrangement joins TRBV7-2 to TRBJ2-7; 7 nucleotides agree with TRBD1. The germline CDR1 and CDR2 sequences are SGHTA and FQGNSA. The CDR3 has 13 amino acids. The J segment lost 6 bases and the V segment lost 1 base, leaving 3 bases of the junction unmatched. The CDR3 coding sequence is TGTGCCAGCAGCTTAGAGGGGGCTCTCGAGCAGTACTTC. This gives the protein CASSLEGALEQYF.